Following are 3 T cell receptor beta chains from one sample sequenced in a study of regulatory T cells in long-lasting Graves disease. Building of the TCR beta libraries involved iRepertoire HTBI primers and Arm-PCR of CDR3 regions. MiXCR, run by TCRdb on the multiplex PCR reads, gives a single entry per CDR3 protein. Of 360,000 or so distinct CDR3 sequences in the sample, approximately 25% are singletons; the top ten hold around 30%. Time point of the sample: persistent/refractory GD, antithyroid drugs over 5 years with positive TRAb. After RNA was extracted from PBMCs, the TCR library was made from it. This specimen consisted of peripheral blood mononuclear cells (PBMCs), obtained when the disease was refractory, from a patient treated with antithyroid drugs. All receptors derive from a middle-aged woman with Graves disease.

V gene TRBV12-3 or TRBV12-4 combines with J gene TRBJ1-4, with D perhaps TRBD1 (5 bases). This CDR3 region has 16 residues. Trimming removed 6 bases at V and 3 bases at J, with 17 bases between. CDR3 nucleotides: TGTGCCAGCAGCCTTTTGGGGGGGGTAGCTAATGAAAAACTGTTTTTT. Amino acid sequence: CASSLLGGVANEKLFF.

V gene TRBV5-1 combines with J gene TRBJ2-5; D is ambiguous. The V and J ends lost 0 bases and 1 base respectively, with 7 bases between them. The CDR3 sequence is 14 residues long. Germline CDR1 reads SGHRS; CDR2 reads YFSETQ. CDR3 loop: CASSLGHRQETQYF. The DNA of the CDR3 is TGCGCCAGCAGCTTGGGACACCGCCAAGAGACCCAGTACTTC.

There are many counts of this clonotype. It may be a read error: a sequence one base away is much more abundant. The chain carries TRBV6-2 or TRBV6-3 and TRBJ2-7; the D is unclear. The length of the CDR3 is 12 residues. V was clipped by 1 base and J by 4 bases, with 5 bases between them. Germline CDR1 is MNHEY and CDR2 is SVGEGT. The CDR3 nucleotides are TGTGCCAGCAGTTACTGGGTTTACGAGCAGTACTTC. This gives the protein CASSYWVYEQYF.